These 25 T cell receptor beta chains share one sample of origin, sequenced in a study of blood T cell repertoires in COVID-19. The method was immunoSEQ multiplex PCR; TCRdb's version includes in-frame clones alone and lacks a portion of them. The data contain 150,000 to 200,000 clones, roughly 87% of them singletons. Sequencing used peripheral blood. The receptor source for this set is a man aged 55 to 69 with active or convalescent COVID-19.

This chain joins TRBV29-1 and TRBJ1-2, with 7 bases that match TRBD1. The CDR3 runs to 12 residues. V lost 4 bases to trimming and J lost 7 bases; unmatched junction nucleotides: 6. Germline V gives CDR1 SQVTM, CDR2 ANQGSEA. The CDR3 loop reads CSVGDSISGYTF. DNA for the CDR3: TGCAGCGTTGGGGACAGTATCTCTGGCTACACCTTC.

The chain carries TRBV29-1 and TRBJ2-3; D call uncertain. CDR1 and CDR2 (germline): SQVTM, ANQGSEA. The CDR3 sequence is 14 residues long. Trimming removed 6 bases at V and 2 bases at J, with 15 bases between. The CDR3, as DNA: TGCAGCGTCGCAGTCAATCCCTTCACAGATACGCAGTATTTT. Protein: CSVAVNPFTDTQYF.

CDR3 sequence: CASSFNRGHEAFF. The CDR3 coding sequence is TGCGCCAGCAGCTTTAACAGGGGCCATGAAGCTTTCTTT. The chain links TRBV5-1 to TRBJ1-1; the match to TRBD1 covers 7 bases. The CDR3 loop spans 13 amino acids. With 2 bases clipped from V and 7 bases from J, the junction kept 5 bases outside the gene matches. CDR1 is SGHRS and CDR2 is YFSETQ in the germline V gene.

The V and J genes are TRBV6-5 and TRBJ2-5; 7 bases are a match to TRBD2. Losses at the gene ends were 5 bases for V and 5 bases for J; bases not matched to a gene: 8. Germline V lookup: CDR1 MNHEY, CDR2 SVGAGI. The CDR3 has 14 amino acids. CDR3 DNA sequence: TGTGCCAGCAGTCCGGCCGGGAGGATGGAGACCCAGTACTTC. It encodes CASSPAGRMETQYF.

V usage is TRBV7-2 and J usage is TRBJ2-2, with 9 bases that match TRBD1. Trimming at V came to 5 bases and at J to 5 bases, leaving 9 bases not matched to a gene. Germline lookup yields CDR1 SGHTA and CDR2 FQGNSA. This CDR3 region has 16 residues. This chain's CDR3 is CASSRYRGQGTGELFF. The CDR3 DNA is TGTGCCAGCAGCCGGTACAGGGGGCAAGGGACCGGGGAGCTGTTTTTT.

The V and J genes are TRBV3-1 (or the pseudogene TRBV3-2) and TRBJ1-6; a possible D gene is TRBD1 (5 bases). The V gene lost 4 bases and the J gene lost 7 bases, with 8 bases spanning the gap. Looked up from germline, CDR1 is LGHDT and CDR2 is YNNKEL (reference sequence). The CDR3 covers 13 residues. Here the CDR3 reads CASSPRTNSPLHF. In DNA, the CDR3 is TGTGCCAGCAGCCCCCGGACAAATTCACCCCTCCACTTT.

The chain recombines TRBV27 with TRBJ1-5, with 9 nucleotides matching TRBD1. The V and J ends lost 7 bases and 0 bases, in that order; junction bases with no gene match: 4. The CDR3 contains 15 residues. In germline, CDR1 is MNHEY, CDR2 SMNVEV (reference sequence). In nucleotides, the CDR3 is TGTGCCAGCAAGGGGACAGGGTATAGCAATCAGCCCCAGCATTTT. Its protein is CASKGTGYSNQPQHF.

The chain joins TRBV5-1 to TRBJ1-5; possibly TRBD1 for D (6 bases). The CDR3 loop spans 13 amino acids. The V end was cut by 5 bases, the J end by 2 bases, with 8 bases between. The V gene's germline CDR1 is SGHRS and CDR2 YFSETQ. The CDR3 loop reads CASSRTGNQPQHF. In DNA, the CDR3 is TGCGCCAGCAGTCGGACAGGCAATCAGCCCCAGCATTTT.

The rearrangement links TRBV19 to TRBJ2-2; 8 bases align to TRBD1. The CDR3 sequence is 16 residues long. CDR1 and CDR2 from the germline V gene are LNHDA and SQIVND (reference sequence). V was clipped by 5 bases and J by 1 base; unmatched bases: 6. Written as DNA, the CDR3 is TGTGCCAGTAGTTCACCAGGGGGCCGGAACACCGGGGAGCTGTTTTTT. Translating it yields CASSSPGGRNTGELFF.

The chain recombines TRBV27 with TRBJ2-1, with TRBD2 identical over 16 bases. This CDR3 spans 15 amino acids. Germline assignment: CDR1 MNHEY and CDR2 SMNVEV (reference sequence). With V trimmed by 6 bases and J by 7 bases, 3 bases remained unmatched. This CDR3 is CASRGTSGGANEQFF. The CDR3 DNA sequence: TGTGCCAGCAGAGGGACTAGCGGGGGGGCGAATGAGCAGTTCTTC.

The rearrangement uses TRBV5-1 and TRBJ1-2; the match to TRBD1 covers 7 bases. Germline V gives CDR1 SGHRS, CDR2 YFSETQ. V shed 4 bases and J 3 bases; nucleotides not matched to a gene: 9. There are 15 residues in the CDR3. CDR3: CASSLTGTEDYGYTF. The CDR3 DNA reads TGCGCCAGCAGCCTAACCGGGACAGAAGACTATGGCTACACCTTC.

Only a few counts were recorded for this clone. V and J are TRBV10-3 and TRBJ1-4, with 8 bases matching TRBD1. The CDR3 sequence is 14 residues long. Germline CDR1 ENHRY, CDR2 SYGVKD. V shed 6 bases and J 5 bases; nucleotides not matched to a gene: 5. The chain's CDR3 is CAIRSDRENEKLFF. CDR3 bases: TGTGCCATCAGGTCGGACAGGGAGAATGAAAAACTGTTTTTT.

The chain couples TRBV19 to TRBJ1-5, with 8 bases that match TRBD1. Unmatched junction bases numbered 7, after V lost 5 bases and J lost 7 bases. The CDR3 covers 14 residues. Germline V lookup: CDR1 LNHDA, CDR2 SQIVND (reference sequence). The CDR3 region is CASSVQGAQQPQHF. CDR3 coding DNA: TGTGCCAGTAGTGTTCAGGGGGCTCAACAGCCCCAGCATTTT.

The rearrangement joins TRBV7-6 to TRBJ2-7; 8 bases map to TRBD1. Germline loops: CDR1 SGHVS, CDR2 FNYEAQ. The CDR3 consists of 16 residues. V shed 2 bases and J 4 bases; nucleotides not matched to a gene: 10. CDR3: CASSLSSVRTGYEQYF. The CDR3 nucleotides read TGTGCCAGCAGCTTATCAAGCGTTAGGACAGGGTACGAGCAGTACTTC.

Only a few counts were recorded for this clone. V gene TRBV7-2 combines with J gene TRBJ1-1, with D perhaps TRBD1 (6 bases). The CDR3 runs 14 residues. Per the germline V gene, CDR1 is SGHTA and CDR2 is FQGNSA. The V and J ends lost 5 bases and 1 base respectively, with 11 bases between them. DNA of the CDR3: TGTGCCAGCAGCGCAAGGGGACAGAACACTGAAGCTTTCTTT. Translation gives CASSARGQNTEAFF.

The J gene is TRBJ2-1, the V gene TRBV11-2, with 8 bases fitting TRBD2. Germline-derived CDR1 and CDR2 are SGHAT and FQNNGV. Trimming at V came to 4 bases and at J to 3 bases, leaving 11 bases not matched to a gene. The CDR3 consists of 17 residues. The DNA for the CDR3 is TGTGCCAGCAGCTCGCCCCCCTATGCGGGGGGCTACAATGAGCAGTTCTTC. This codes for CASSSPPYAGGYNEQFF.

The chain carries TRBV9 and TRBJ2-1, with TRBD2 identical over 11 bases. Germline values: CDR1 SGDLS, CDR2 YYNGEE. The length of the CDR3 is 15 residues. V lost 5 bases, J lost 5 bases, and 6 bases stayed unmatched. The CDR3 sequence is CASSAGLAENNEQFF. CDR3 coding DNA: TGTGCCAGCAGTGCGGGACTAGCGGAGAACAATGAGCAGTTCTTC.

This clone was detected many times. This chain links TRBV12-3 or TRBV12-4 with TRBJ1-1, with D possibly being TRBD1 (6 bases). Deletions cut 5 bases from V and 4 bases from J, with 11 bases between. The CDR3 is 13 amino acids. Here the CDR3 DNA reads TGTGCCAGCAGTCTACAGGGTCGCACTGAAGCTTTCTTT. Amino acid sequence: CASSLQGRTEAFF.

V and J are TRBV18 and TRBJ2-2, with D perhaps TRBD1 (5 bases). V shed 2 bases and J shed 6 bases, with 13 bases lying between them. The CDR3 runs to 15 residues. Germline lookup yields CDR1 KGHSH and CDR2 LQKENI. The CDR3 loop is CASSPFELTAGELFF. The CDR3 bases are TGTGCCAGCTCACCATTTGAGTTGACAGCCGGGGAGCTGTTTTTT.

The chain couples TRBV19 to TRBJ1-4; 7 nucleotides align to TRBD1. The V gene end was trimmed by 5 bases and the J gene end by 5 bases; junction bases not matched to a gene: 11. This CDR3 is 16 amino acids long. Looked up from germline, CDR1 is LNHDA and CDR2 is SQIVND (reference sequence). The CDR3 loop reads CASSPQGGQINEKLFF. The CDR3 DNA reads TGTGCCAGTAGTCCTCAAGGGGGACAGATCAATGAAAAACTGTTTTTT. The full variable domain, its missing parts supplied by reference TRBV19 and TRBJ1-4, is DGGITQSPKYLFRKEGQNVTLSCEQNLNHDAMYWYRQDPGQGLRLIYYSQIVNDFQKGDIAEGYSVSREKKESFPLTVTSAQKNPTAFYLCASSPQGGQINEKLFFGSGTQLSVL.

The chain has TRBV30 and TRBJ1-6; D uncertain. This CDR3 region has 18 residues. Per the germline V gene, CDR1 is GTSNPN and CDR2 is SVGIG (reference sequence). The V gene lost 3 bases and the J gene lost 0 bases, with 18 bases spanning the gap. For the CDR3, the DNA is TGTGCCTGGAGAGCCGATTACGGACTGAGCTCCTATAATTCACCCCTCCACTTT. It yields the protein CAWRADYGLSSYNSPLHF.

The genes are TRBV12-3 or TRBV12-4 and TRBJ1-6; D might be TRBD1 (6 bases). The germline V and J ends were trimmed by 8 bases and 6 bases, with 8 bases remaining between them. The CDR3 length is 12 residues. The CDR3 DNA is TGTGCCAGCGCCAGGGGTAATTCACCCCTCCACTTT. Translation: CASARGNSPLHF.

The J gene is TRBJ2-7, the V gene TRBV6-5; TRBD2 matches at 9 bases. The CDR3 spans 15 residues. CDR1 is MNHEY and CDR2 is SVGAGI in the germline V gene. The V segment lost 9 bases and the J segment 4 bases; nucleotides outside the gene matches: 13. The CDR3 DNA follows: TGTGCCAGTACCAGTCGCGCGGGGGGGCTTTACGAGCAGTACTTC. Protein sequence: CASTSRAGGLYEQYF.

This clone was found once. CDR3 sequence (DNA): TGTGCCAGCAGCCCTAGGCCCAACGAGCAGTACTTC. This translates into CASSPRPNEQYF. This rearrangement joins TRBV21-1 to TRBJ2-7; the table's D call, TRBD2, has no DNA check behind it. TRBV21-1 is noted as a pseudogene. The CDR3 covers 12 residues.

This sequence joins TRBV11-2 and TRBJ2-2; 9 positions agree with TRBD2. Germline loops: CDR1 SGHAT, CDR2 FQNNGV. The trim removed 6 bases at V and 5 bases at J, leaving 7 bases unmatched. The CDR3 is made up of 15 amino acids. For the CDR3, the DNA is TGTGCCAGCAGGATATCTAGCGGGGTAACCGGGGAGCTGTTTTTT. Translation: CASRISSGVTGELFF.